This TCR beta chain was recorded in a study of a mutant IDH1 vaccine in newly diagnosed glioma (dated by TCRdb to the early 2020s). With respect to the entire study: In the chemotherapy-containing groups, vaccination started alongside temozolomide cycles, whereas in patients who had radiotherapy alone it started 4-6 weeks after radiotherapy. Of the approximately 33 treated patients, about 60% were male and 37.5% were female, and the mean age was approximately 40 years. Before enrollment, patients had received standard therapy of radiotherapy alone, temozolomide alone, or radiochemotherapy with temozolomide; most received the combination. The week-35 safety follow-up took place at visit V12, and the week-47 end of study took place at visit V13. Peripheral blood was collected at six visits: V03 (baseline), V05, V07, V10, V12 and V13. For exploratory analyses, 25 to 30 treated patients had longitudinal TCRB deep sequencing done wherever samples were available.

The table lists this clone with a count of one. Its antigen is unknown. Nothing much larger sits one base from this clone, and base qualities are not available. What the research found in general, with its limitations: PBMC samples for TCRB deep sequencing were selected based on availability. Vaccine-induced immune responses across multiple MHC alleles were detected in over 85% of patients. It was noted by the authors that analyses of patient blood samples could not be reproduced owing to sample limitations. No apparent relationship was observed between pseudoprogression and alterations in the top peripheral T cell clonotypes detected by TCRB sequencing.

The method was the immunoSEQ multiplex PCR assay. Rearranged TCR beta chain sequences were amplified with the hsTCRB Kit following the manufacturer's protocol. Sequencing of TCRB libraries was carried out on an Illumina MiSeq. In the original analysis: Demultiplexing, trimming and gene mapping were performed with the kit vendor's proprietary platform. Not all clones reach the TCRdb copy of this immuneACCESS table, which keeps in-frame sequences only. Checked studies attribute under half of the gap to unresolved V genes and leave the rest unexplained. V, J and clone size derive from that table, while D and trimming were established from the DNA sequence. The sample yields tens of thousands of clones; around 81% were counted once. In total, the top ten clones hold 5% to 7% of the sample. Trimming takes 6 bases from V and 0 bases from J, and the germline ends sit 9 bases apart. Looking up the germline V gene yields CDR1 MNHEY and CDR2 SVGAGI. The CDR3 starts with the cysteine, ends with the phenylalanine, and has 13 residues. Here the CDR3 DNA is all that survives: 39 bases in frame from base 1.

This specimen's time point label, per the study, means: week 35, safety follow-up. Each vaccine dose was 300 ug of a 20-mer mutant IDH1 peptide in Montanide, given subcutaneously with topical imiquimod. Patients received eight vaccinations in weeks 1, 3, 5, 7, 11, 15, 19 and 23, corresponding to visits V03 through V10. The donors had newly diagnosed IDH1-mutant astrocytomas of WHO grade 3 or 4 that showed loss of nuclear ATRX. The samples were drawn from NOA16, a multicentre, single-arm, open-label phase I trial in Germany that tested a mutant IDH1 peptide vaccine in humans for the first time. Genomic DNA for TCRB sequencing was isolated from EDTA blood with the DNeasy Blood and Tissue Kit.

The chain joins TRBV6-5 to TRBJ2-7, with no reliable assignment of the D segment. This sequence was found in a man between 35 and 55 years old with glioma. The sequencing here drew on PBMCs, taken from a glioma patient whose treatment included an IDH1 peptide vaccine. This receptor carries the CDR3 CASSSIDSYEQYF. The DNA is TGTGCCAGCAGCTCGATTGACTCCTACGAGCAGTACTTC.